This passage covers 17 T cell receptor beta chains from one sample sequenced in a study of human T cells and chemical hapten exposure (dated by TCRdb to the early 2020s). The time point tag for this specimen amounts to: patch test 1, 2 weeks after DPC sensitization. The treatment or condition label for this specimen denotes: therapeutic diphenylcyclopropenone sensitization with weekly scalp DPC. Library generation was performed with RACE. The instrument given in TCRdb is NextSeq 500. TCRdb handled the public reads itself, with Q25 trimming in fastp and clone calling in MiXCR, and kept productive beta chains. Rows with one shared CDR3 protein collapse into an entry with the most common genes and DNA. The table for this sample lists approximately 90,000 distinct CDR3 sequences; 12% of them were counted only once. The ten largest make up roughly 2% of the sample. This specimen consisted of whole blood, obtained in connection with sensitization to the hapten diphenylcyclopropenone (DPC). These receptors all come from a woman aged 40 to 50 with alopecia areata. Some clones in this sample may be carry-over from other donors' samples.

This clonotype was seen more than once but under ten times. The V and J genes are TRBV2 and TRBJ1-1; no clear D gene. Germline V gene data show CDR1 as SNHLY and CDR2 as FYNNEI. This CDR3 has 14 residues. V lost 5 bases to trimming and J lost 3 bases, with 13 bases between them. The CDR3 coding sequence is TGTGCCAGCAGTCCCGGGCGGGCTTACACTGAAGCTTTCTTT. Its protein product is CASSPGRAYTEAFF.

This clonotype was seen repeatedly, ten times or more. The rearrangement links TRBV7-2 to TRBJ2-5; no reliable D call. This CDR3 region has 13 residues. CDR1 is SGHTA, CDR2 FQGNSA, per germline. Trimming removed 2 bases from V and 5 bases from J, with 9 bases in between. CDR3 sequence reads: CASSLNDGETQYF. DNA for the CDR3: TGTGCCAGCAGCTTAAACGATGGGGAGACCCAGTACTTC.

The V call is TRBV28, the J call TRBJ2-3, with D possibly matching TRBD1 (6 bases). Trimming took 2 bases from V and 7 from J, leaving 10 bases between them. The CDR3 contains 13 residues. Germline CDR1 and CDR2: MDHEN and SYDVKM. The CDR3 region has the DNA TGTGCCAGCAGTTTACTACAGGGAAATACGCAGTATTTT. Amino acids: CASSLLQGNTQYF. Full variable domain (rest looked up from reference TRBV28 and TRBJ2-3): DVKVTQSSRYLVKRTGEKVFLECVQDMDHENMFWYRQDPGLGLRLIYFSYDVKMKEKGDIPEGYSVSREKKERFSLILESASTNQTSMYLCASSLLQGNTQYFGPGTRLTVL.

There are a few counts of this clonotype. The chain joins TRBV19 to TRBJ2-2; possible D gene TRBD2, 5 bases. The V and J ends lost 7 bases and 5 bases respectively, with 5 bases between them. The CDR3 contains 11 residues. From germline, CDR1 is LNHDA and CDR2 SQIVND (reference sequence). Here the CDR3 reads CASTGTGELFF. The CDR3 DNA is TGTGCCAGTACGGGGACCGGGGAGCTGTTTTTT.

At least ten counts were recorded for this clonotype. This chain uses TRBV20-1 with TRBJ2-1, with TRBD1 as a possible D gene (5 bases). The CDR3 length is 13 residues. Germline CDR1 DFQATT, CDR2 SNEGSKA (reference sequence). Trimming took off 0 bases at V and 12 bases at J, with 15 bases between the two ends. CDR3 loop: CSARDVQASLQFF. CDR3 sequence (DNA): TGCAGTGCTAGAGATGTACAGGCTTCCCTGCAGTTCTTC.

The V gene is TRBV7-2, the J gene TRBJ1-5; D gene uncertain. This CDR3 has 15 residues. V was pared by 0 bases and J by 4 bases, with 10 bases between. The V gene's germline CDR1 is SGHTA and CDR2 FQGNSA. The CDR3 sequence: CASSLAAGLNQPQHF. The CDR3 DNA is TGTGCCAGCAGCTTAGCCGCAGGACTAAATCAGCCCCAGCATTTT.

This clonotype has a count of ten or more. This rearrangement joins TRBV29-1 to TRBJ1-2, with unresolved D. CDR3 length: 14 amino acids. Per the germline V gene, CDR1 is SQVTM and CDR2 is ANQGSEA. V was trimmed by 2 bases and J by 4 bases, leaving 14 bases between them. Written as DNA, the CDR3 is TGCAGCGTTGAAAGTATCGGTGCCGGCTATGGCTACACCTTC. This sequence encodes CSVESIGAGYGYTF.

This rearrangement joins TRBV28 to TRBJ1-3; D is unresolved. Germline V lookup: CDR1 MDHEN, CDR2 SYDVKM. V was clipped by 3 bases and J by 5 bases, with 11 bases between them. The CDR3 has 14 residues. The CDR3 DNA reads as TGTGCCAGCAGTTTGGCCTTCCCGCGAAACACCATATATTTT. Encoded protein: CASSLAFPRNTIYF.

The chain joins TRBV28 to TRBJ1-5; no clear D. V was cut by 5 bases and J by 5 bases, with 7 bases left in between. The CDR3 contains 12 residues. The germline V gene encodes CDR1 MDHEN and CDR2 SYDVKM. The CDR3 protein is CASSKQHQPQHF. As DNA, the CDR3 is TGTGCCAGCAGTAAACAGCATCAGCCCCAGCATTTT.

The V and J genes are TRBV6-1 and TRBJ2-7, with D possibly matching TRBD1 (7 bases). The germline V gene encodes CDR1 MNHNS and CDR2 SASEGT. V was shortened by 4 bases and J by 3 bases, with 13 bases between the two germline ends. The CDR3 covers 14 residues. CDR3 sequence: CASSGAGGGYEQYF. The CDR3 coding sequence is TGTGCCAGCAGTGGGGCAGGGGGAGGCTACGAGCAGTACTTC.

The gene calls are TRBV10-3 and TRBJ2-3; D is unresolved. The CDR3 sequence is 11 residues long. Germline CDR1 ENHRY, CDR2 SYGVKD. V was shortened by 8 bases and J by 6 bases, with 9 bases between the two germline ends. The CDR3 bases are TGTGCCATCCAGCTAGATGATACGCAGTATTTT. Encoded protein: CAIQLDDTQYF.

This clonotype was seen repeatedly, ten times or more. The V gene is TRBV7-2, the J gene TRBJ2-3; 7 bases are shared with TRBD1. Germline CDR1 SGHTA, CDR2 FQGNSA. CDR3 length: 15 residues. V lost 2 bases to trimming and J lost 2 bases; unmatched junction nucleotides: 4. CDR3: CASSLWDRSTDTQYF. The CDR3 DNA sequence: TGTGCCAGCAGCTTATGGGACAGATCCACAGATACGCAGTATTTT. The complete variable domain, with remaining parts taken from reference TRBV7-2 and TRBJ2-3, reads GAGVSQSPSNKVTEKGKDVELRCDPISGHTALYWYRQSLGQGLEFLIYFQGNSAPDKSGLPSDRFSAERTGGSVSTLTIQRTQQEDSAVYLCASSLWDRSTDTQYFGPGTRLTVL.

In its sample, this clonotype was seen a few times. The V and J genes are TRBV4-1 and TRBJ2-1, with D uncertain. Trimming pared 0 bases from V and 6 bases from J, leaving 12 bases between. Per the germline V gene, CDR1 is MGHRA and CDR2 is YSYEKL. The CDR3 is 15 residues long. CDR3 residues: CASSQDSWAVNEQFF. The CDR3 nucleotides read TGCGCCAGCAGCCAAGATAGTTGGGCAGTCAATGAGCAGTTCTTC.

V and J are TRBV12-3 or TRBV12-4 and TRBJ2-7; TRBD1 might be the D (6 bases). The CDR3 totals 14 residues. V lost 8 bases and J lost 6, with 20 bases in between. This CDR3 is CASAFETGRPEQYF. In nucleotides, the CDR3 is TGTGCCAGCGCCTTTGAAACAGGGAGACCCGAGCAGTACTTC.

The V and J genes are TRBV10-3 and TRBJ2-3; 11 nucleotides align to TRBD1. The CDR3 runs 15 residues. The junction had 4 bases not matched to a gene; V was cut back by 4 bases and J by 4 bases. Germline V gene data show CDR1 as ENHRY and CDR2 as SYGVKD. CDR3 nucleotide sequence: TGTGCCATCAGTGGCGGGACAGGGGGTTCAGATACGCAGTATTTT. This sequence encodes CAISGGTGGSDTQYF.

This clonotype was found many times. The chain uses TRBV7-2 and TRBJ2-3; D is possibly TRBD2 (6 bases). The V end was cut by 1 base, the J end by 6 bases, with 11 bases between. The CDR3 runs to 14 residues. Germline-derived CDR1 and CDR2 are SGHTA and FQGNSA. The CDR3 loop is CASSLGLEVDTQYF. In DNA form, the CDR3 reads TGTGCCAGCAGCTTAGGACTAGAAGTGGATACGCAGTATTTT.

This clonotype was picked up many times. V gene TRBV6-2 or TRBV6-3 combines with J gene TRBJ1-5, with 7 bases identical to TRBD1. The CDR3 is made up of 15 amino acids. V shed 6 bases and J 2 bases; nucleotides not matched to a gene: 7. CDR1 is MNHEY, CDR2 SVGEGT, per germline. DNA of the CDR3: TGTGCCAGCAGGGACAGGACGGGGGGCAATCAGCCCCAGCATTTT. Protein sequence: CASRDRTGGNQPQHF.